These T cell receptor beta chains were read from a single sample in a study of PD-1 blockade in classical Hodgkin lymphoma. The repertoire was sequenced with immunoSEQ multiplex PCR; TCRdb's copy has only in-frame clones and lacks some. Here the sample spans some 20,000 clones, about 88% being singletons. This specimen was CD8+ T cells from blood, taken before the fourth cycle of nivolumab. The origin of the receptors is a human donor with classical Hodgkin lymphoma. Each CDR3 is given with its conserved first and last residue. D genes are given only for firm matches. Clone size is given for some rows only: seen once, a few or many times, or a class if the clone is expanded.

>TRBD2|TRBV9|TRBJ2-1|-
CASSVIGGRASYNEQFF
TGTGCCAGCAGCGTAATTGGCGGGAGGGCCTCCTACAATGAGCAGTTCTTC
>-|TRBV27|TRBJ2-7|-
CASSLSNLGYEQYF
TGTGCCAGCAGTTTATCAAATTTGGGCTACGAGCAGTACTTC
>-|TRBV19|TRBJ1-2|-
CASSWHEIYGYTF
TGTGCCAGTAGTTGGCATGAAATCTATGGCTACACCTTC
>-|TRBV11-2|TRBJ2-7|-
CASRGGGTYEQYF
TGTGCCAGCAGGGGAGGGGGGACCTACGAGCAGTACTTC
>-|TRBV2|TRBJ1-2|few
CAGLDSGYGYTF
TGTGCCGGTCTGGACAGCGGCTATGGCTACACCTTC
>-|TRBV10-3|TRBJ2-2|-
CAITDTGELFF
TGTGCCATCACTGACACCGGGGAGCTGTTTTTT
>-|TRBV7-9|TRBJ2-3|-
CASSPLLGPISNTDTQYF
TGTGCCAGCAGCCCGCTCCTGGGGCCGATCTCGAACACAGATACGCAGTATTTT
>TRBD2|TRBV9|TRBJ2-3|-
CASTRTSGRRDTQYF
TGTGCCAGCACCCGGACTAGCGGGAGAAGGGATACGCAGTATTTT
>-|TRBV9|TRBJ2-2|-
CASSVSGAGELFF
TGTGCCAGCAGCGTATCAGGGGCCGGGGAGCTGTTTTTT
>-|TRBV7-9|TRBJ1-3|-
CASSPSRQGNTIYF
TGTGCCAGCAGCCCGTCCAGACAAGGAAACACCATATATTTT
>-|TRBV5-6|TRBJ2-7|-
CASSLVVSGTYEQYF
TGTGCCAGCAGCTTGGTTGTCTCAGGAACCTACGAGCAGTACTTC
>TRBD1|TRBV10-2|TRBJ2-7|-
CASLRDRTYEQYF
TGCGCCAGCCTCCGGGACAGGACCTACGAGCAGTACTTC
>-|TRBV7-9|TRBJ1-1|few
CASSSGPRIEAFF
TGTGCCAGCAGCTCGGGACCGAGGATTGAAGCTTTCTTT
>TRBD2|TRBV14|TRBJ2-7|-
CASSQWRLAGAMGEQYF
TGTGCCAGCAGCCAATGGAGACTAGCGGGAGCGATGGGTGAGCAGTACTTC
>-|TRBV6-5|TRBJ2-6|-
CASSYSSGANVLTF
TGTGCCAGCAGTTATTCCTCTGGGGCCAACGTCCTGACTTTC
>TRBD2|TRBV4-2|TRBJ2-7|-
CASSQVSGRDEQYF
TGTGCCAGCAGCCAAGTTTCAGGGAGGGACGAGCAGTACTTC
>-|TRBV29-1|TRBJ2-7|-
CSVEGSSSYEQYF
TGCAGCGTGGAGGGCTCGAGCTCCTACGAGCAGTACTTC
>TRBD1|TRBV28|TRBJ2-7|-
CASSLRDRSRYLYEQYF
TGTGCCAGCAGTTTACGGGACAGGTCCCGTTACCTCTACGAGCAGTACTTC
>-|TRBV5-8|TRBJ1-1|-
CASPRGPNTEAFF
TGTGCCAGCCCGCGGGGGCCGAACACTGAAGCTTTCTTT
>-|TRBV5-6|TRBJ2-5|-
CASSLDGQETQYF
TGTGCCAGCAGCTTGGACGGTCAAGAGACCCAGTACTTC
>-|TRBV5-1|TRBJ2-2|-
CASSLYVVRPGELFF
TGCGCCAGCAGCTTGTATGTGGTCAGGCCCGGGGAGCTGTTTTTT
>-|TRBV27|TRBJ2-3|-
CASTLGGTDTQYF
TGTGCCAGCACCCTAGGGGGCACAGATACGCAGTATTTT
>-|TRBV4-1|TRBJ1-4|-
CASSDPGGQEKLFF
TGCGCCAGCAGCGACCCGGGAGGGCAAGAAAAACTGTTTTTT
>-|TRBV5-4|TRBJ2-5|-
CASSLPGGEPRETQYF
TGTGCCAGCAGCTTGCCAGGGGGGGAACCAAGAGAGACCCAGTACTTC
>TRBD2|TRBV5-1|TRBJ2-2|-
CASRGRLKREDGELFF
TGCGCCAGCAGGGGGCGTCTCAAGCGGGAGGACGGGGAGCTGTTTTTT
>-|TRBV13|TRBJ1-5|-
CASSLGLGGQPQHF
TGTGCCAGCAGCTTAGGATTGGGAGGGCAGCCCCAGCATTTT
>-|TRBV2|TRBJ2-5|few
CASSVMGMETQYF
TGTGCCAGCAGTGTAATGGGGATGGAGACCCAGTACTTC
>-|TRBV7-9|TRBJ2-7|once
CASSPSVGKRRTLYEQYF
TGTGCCAGCAGCCCATCAGTTGGGAAGCGCCGAACCCTCTACGAGCAGTACTTC
>-|TRBV9|TRBJ1-4|once
CASSVGDEKLFF
TGTGCCAGCAGCGTAGGGGATGAAAAACTGTTTTTT
>-|TRBV29-1|TRBJ1-2|few
CSVEDRNSNYGYTF
TGCAGCGTTGAAGATCGTAACAGTAACTATGGCTACACCTTC
>TRBD1|TRBV27|TRBJ1-2|few
CASGGGAYGYTF
TGTGCCAGCGGAGGGGGCGCTTACGGCTACACCTTC